The 15 T cell receptor beta chains presented below share a single source sample, sequenced in a study of human T cells and chemical hapten exposure. Documented time point: pre-sensitization, week 0. Sample treatment: therapeutic diphenylcyclopropenone sensitization with weekly scalp DPC. TCRdb recomputed calls from the RACE reads with MiXCR, one row per CDR3 protein. Among more than 250,000 distinct CDR3 sequences listed, around 9.3% were seen once. Sequencing was performed on whole blood, taken in connection with sensitization to the hapten diphenylcyclopropenone (DPC). These receptors were taken from a woman in her forties with alopecia areata. Some clones in this sample may be carry-over from other donors' samples.

This clonotype has a handful of counts. The chain has TRBV18 and TRBJ2-7; D not resolved. The CDR3 contains 15 residues. Trimming shortened V by 6 bases and J by 4 bases, and 19 bases separated the two germline ends. Germline V CDR1 and CDR2: KGHSH, LQKENI. CDR3 DNA: TGTGCCAGCTCCTTCGTAACGGGTAATTTGTACGAGCAGTACTTC. It specifies CASSFVTGNLYEQYF.

This clonotype was seen more than once but under ten times. This rearrangement joins TRBV6-1 to TRBJ2-2, with D perhaps given as TRBD1 or TRBD2 (5 bases each). The CDR3 spans 15 residues. V gave up 2 bases and J gave up 2 bases, with 9 bases separating them. Germline CDR1 MNHNS, CDR2 SASEGT. CDR3 amino acids: CASSEPGRNTGELFF. As DNA, the CDR3 is TGTGCCAGCAGTGAACCGGGGCGCAACACCGGGGAGCTGTTTTTT.

This clonotype was observed a few times. V is TRBV6-5 and J is TRBJ1-6; TRBD1 matches 8 bases. V gave up 2 bases and J gave up 10 bases; unmatched junction bases: 4. The CDR3 covers 14 residues. CDR1 MNHEY and CDR2 SVGAGI come from the germline V gene. The CDR3 here is CASSYRDRNSPLHF. DNA for the CDR3: TGTGCCAGCAGTTACCGGGACAGGAACTCACCCCTCCACTTT.

This clonotype was seen more than once but under ten times. Written as DNA, the CDR3 is TGTGCCAGCAGCTTAAGCCGGGGCCTTTCTCAAGAGACCCAGTACTTC. Amino acid sequence: CASSLSRGLSQETQYF. The chain links TRBV7-2 to TRBJ2-5, with D perhaps TRBD1 or TRBD2 (5 bases each). CDR3 length: 16 residues. CDR1 is SGHTA and CDR2 is FQGNSA in the germline V gene. V gave up 2 bases and J gave up 2 bases, with 15 bases separating them.

The gene calls are TRBV11-1 and TRBJ2-1, with TRBD2 matching 10 bases. V lost 8 bases to trimming and J lost 6 bases; unmatched junction nucleotides: 10. CDR1 is SGHAT, CDR2 FQDESV, per germline (reference sequence). The CDR3 extends over 15 amino acids. In DNA form, the CDR3 reads TGTGCCAGCGTTGGGGCTAGCGGGAGTCTCAATGAGCAGTTCTTC. It yields the protein CASVGASGSLNEQFF.

This clonotype was seen only a few times. V and J are TRBV28 and TRBJ1-5; D is perhaps TRBD1 (5 bases). The CDR3 extends over 15 amino acids. V dropped 1 base and J dropped 0 bases, with 7 bases sitting between them. The germline V gene encodes CDR1 MDHEN and CDR2 SYDVKM. CDR3 sequence (DNA): TGTGCCAGCAGTTTATTCCAGGGTAGCAATCAGCCCCAGCATTTT. Encoded protein: CASSLFQGSNQPQHF.

This clonotype was detected ten times or more. The chain is built from TRBV2 and TRBJ1-1; no definite D call. Germline loops: CDR1 SNHLY, CDR2 FYNNEI. V lost 5 bases and J lost 9, with 19 bases in between. This CDR3 has 14 amino acids. The CDR3 region has the DNA TGTGCCAGCAGTTCTAAGGACCTGGGAATAAAAGCTTTCTTT. Amino acid sequence: CASSSKDLGIKAFF.

This clonotype turned up a few times. The chain carries TRBV6-2 or TRBV6-3 and TRBJ2-4; D is tentatively TRBD1 or TRBD2 (6 bases each). Trimming removed 4 bases from V and 0 bases from J, with 19 bases in between. The CDR3 has 18 residues. Germline CDR1 is MNHEY and CDR2 is SVGEGT. The CDR3 loop is CASSSRGGRLLAKNIQYF. CDR3 bases: TGTGCCAGCAGTTCCCGTGGGGGGCGATTACTAGCCAAAAACATTCAGTACTTC.

This chain uses TRBV12-3 or TRBV12-4 with TRBJ2-3; 7 positions agree with TRBD2. This CDR3 region has 15 residues. After removal of 7 bases from V and 4 bases from J, the junction contained 11 bases not matched to a gene. As DNA, the CDR3 is TGTGCCAGCATCCTTAGCCAGCGGGATTCAGATACGCAGTATTTT. It specifies CASILSQRDSDTQYF.

The gene calls are TRBV27 and TRBJ1-5; TRBD1 is a possible D gene (5 bases). The CDR3 is 17 residues long. The V end was cut by 6 bases, the J end by 0 bases, with 18 bases between. The germline V gene encodes CDR1 MNHEY and CDR2 SMNVEV (reference sequence). The CDR3 sequence is CASRTGGLGYSNQPQHF. In DNA, the CDR3 is TGTGCCAGCAGGACTGGGGGTCTAGGTTATAGCAATCAGCCCCAGCATTTT.

At least ten counts were recorded for this clonotype. V and J are TRBV5-8 and TRBJ2-7, with unresolved D. This CDR3 comprises 14 residues. With 7 bases removed from V and 2 bases from J, the gap between germline ends came to 16 bases. CDR1 and CDR2 (germline): SGHTS, YDEGEE. The DNA for the CDR3 is TGTGCCAGCGGTCGCAGAGGCAGTACCTACGAGCAGTACTTC. This sequence encodes CASGRRGSTYEQYF.

This clonotype was seen more than once but under ten times. The CDR3 loop is CASKSSGGASYEQYF. Written as DNA, the CDR3 is TGTGCCAGCAAATCTTCCGGGGGTGCCTCCTACGAGCAGTACTTC. This chain links TRBV25-1 with TRBJ2-7; a possible D gene is TRBD2 (6 bases). CDR3 length: 15 residues. V dropped 7 bases and J dropped 0 bases, with 16 bases sitting between them. Germline CDR1 reads MGHDK; CDR2 reads SYGVNS.

With regard to this clonotype: Given a much more abundant clone one base away, this may be a read error. The rearrangement links TRBV28 to TRBJ2-7; no definite D call. Trimming took 6 bases from V and 5 from J, leaving 14 bases between them. The CDR3 sequence is 13 residues long. Looked up from germline, CDR1 is MDHEN and CDR2 is SYDVKM. The CDR3 here is CASRTRMFDEQYF. CDR3 coding DNA: TGTGCCAGCAGAACAAGGATGTTCGACGAGCAGTACTTC.

At least ten counts were recorded for this clonotype. The genes are TRBV7-2 and TRBJ2-1, with 8 bases fitting TRBD1. The CDR3 loop spans 19 amino acids. V trimming: 4 bases; J trimming: 6 bases; junction bases outside the gene matches: 20. Germline lookup yields CDR1 SGHTA and CDR2 FQGNSA. CDR3 protein: CASSSYSPPGQGARNEQFF. CDR3 nucleotide sequence: TGTGCCAGCAGCTCTTATAGCCCCCCCGGGCAGGGGGCCCGCAATGAGCAGTTCTTC. The whole variable domain, remainder taken from reference TRBV7-2 and TRBJ2-1, is GAGVSQSPSNKVTEKGKDVELRCDPISGHTALYWYRQSLGQGLEFLIYFQGNSAPDKSGLPSDRFSAERTGGSVSTLTIQRTQQEDSAVYLCASSSYSPPGQGARNEQFFGPGTRLTVL.

The rearrangement links TRBV29-1 to TRBJ1-1; TRBD1 might be the D (5 bases). The CDR3 runs to 13 residues. The germline CDR1 and CDR2 sequences are SQVTM and ANQGSEA. The germline V and J ends were trimmed by 6 bases and 0 bases, with 11 bases remaining between them. CDR3 protein: CSVDRQMNTEAFF. The CDR3 coding sequence is TGCAGCGTAGATCGACAGATGAACACTGAAGCTTTCTTT.